Following are 20 T cell receptor beta chains from one sample sequenced in a study of cytomegalovirus exposure and HLA in healthy donors. The PCR used 60 Vbeta and 13 Jbeta primers. Assay used: immunoSEQ multiplex PCR; TCRdb lists only in-frame clones, some missing. This sample has around 71,000 clones, with 60% to 70% found just once. Input material: PBMCs. The receptor source for this set is a man under 40 in good health and CMV-seropositive.

This clone was counted a single time. The rearrangement joins TRBV5-1 to TRBJ2-7, with TRBD2 as a possible D gene (5 bases). The germline CDR1 and CDR2 sequences are SGHRS and YFSETQ. Trimming pared 1 base from V and 7 bases from J, leaving 12 bases between. The length of the CDR3 is 13 residues. CDR3 bases: TGCGCCAGCAGCTTGATTGGGAGTGGGGAGCAGTACTTC. It is translated as CASSLIGSGEQYF.

This clone was counted between two and nine times. The chain carries TRBV19 and TRBJ2-7; tentative D call: TRBD1 (6 bases). The CDR3 is 13 amino acids. Germline CDR1 and CDR2: LNHDA and SQIVND (reference sequence). The V end was cut by 5 bases, the J end by 4 bases, with 12 bases between. CDR3 DNA: TGTGCCAGTAGTCCCCGGACAGCTTACGAGCAGTACTTC. Amino acids: CASSPRTAYEQYF.

CDR3 nucleotide sequence: TGTGCCAGCAGCCAAGGAGGGTCAGATACGCAGTATTTT. This translates into CASSQGGSDTQYF. The rearrangement uses TRBV14 and TRBJ2-3; D possibly corresponds to TRBD2 (5 bases). V was shortened by 1 base and J by 4 bases, with 6 bases between the two germline ends. The CDR3 is made up of 13 amino acids. Germline lookup yields CDR1 SGHDN and CDR2 FVKESK.

The chain couples TRBV30 to TRBJ1-4; possibly TRBD1 for D (5 bases). This CDR3 has 13 residues. CDR1 is GTSNPN and CDR2 is SVGIG in the germline V gene (reference sequence). Trimming took 1 base from V and 10 from J, leaving 13 bases between them. The CDR3 region is CAWSEFRAGKLFF. The CDR3 nucleotides read TGTGCCTGGAGTGAATTCAGGGCTGGAAAACTGTTTTTT.

The chain uses TRBV19 and TRBJ2-6; a weak D match, TRBD1 (5 bases). This CDR3 comprises 15 residues. From germline, CDR1 is LNHDA and CDR2 SQIVND (reference sequence). Trimming took 4 bases from V and 1 from J, leaving 8 bases between them. CDR3 in amino acids: CASSTRVSGANVLTF. The DNA of the CDR3 is TGTGCCAGTAGTACCAGGGTTTCTGGGGCCAACGTCCTGACTTTC.

V usage is TRBV15 and J usage is TRBJ1-5; 7 bases align to TRBD1. The CDR3 is made up of 18 amino acids. V shed 1 base and J 3 bases; nucleotides not matched to a gene: 12. The germline CDR1 and CDR2 sequences are LNHNV and YYDKDF (reference sequence). As DNA, the CDR3 is TGTGCCACCAGCAGAGTGGGACCCGGGACAGCCTTCAATCAGCCCCAGCATTTT. Amino acid sequence: CATSRVGPGTAFNQPQHF.

This clone qualifies as medium-sized (0.01 to 0.1%). This chain joins TRBV27 and TRBJ2-7; maybe TRBD2 (5 bases). Germline values: CDR1 MNHEY, CDR2 SMNVEV (reference sequence). Trimming left V 2 bases short and J 3 bases short, with 11 bases between. This CDR3 has 14 amino acids. DNA of the CDR3: TGTGCCAGCAGTTTAGGAGCGGCCAACTACGAGCAGTACTTC. It yields the protein CASSLGAANYEQYF.

V and J are TRBV2 and TRBJ1-2; 9 bases are shared with TRBD1. Trimming at V came to 5 bases and at J to 8 bases, leaving 6 bases not matched to a gene. This CDR3 spans 13 amino acids. Looked up from germline, CDR1 is SNHLY and CDR2 is FYNNEI. The CDR3 region is CASSPTGGWGYTF. CDR3 in DNA: TGTGCCAGCAGTCCCACAGGGGGCTGGGGCTACACCTTC.

This clone was counted only a few times. J is TRBJ2-3 and V is TRBV5-1; 9 positions agree with TRBD2. V gave up 4 bases and J gave up 2 bases; unmatched junction bases: 2. CDR1 SGHRS and CDR2 YFSETQ come from the germline V gene. The CDR3 contains 14 residues. The DNA of the CDR3 is TGCGCCAGCAGCCTAGCGGGAATCACAGATACGCAGTATTTT. Translation: CASSLAGITDTQYF.

The chain carries TRBV15 and TRBJ1-2, with 8 positions matching TRBD1. The length of the CDR3 is 12 residues. Germline CDR1 LNHNV, CDR2 YYDKDF (reference sequence). The trim removed 6 bases at V and 8 bases at J, leaving 5 bases unmatched. CDR3 amino acids: CATSGTGQGYTF. The DNA for the CDR3 is TGTGCCACCAGTGGGACAGGACAGGGCTACACCTTC.

The chain has TRBV7-7 and TRBJ1-1; tentative D call: TRBD1 (5 bases). The germline gives CDR1 SSHAT, CDR2 FNYEAQ (reference sequence). Trimming took off 5 bases at V and 2 bases at J, with 9 bases between the two ends. The CDR3 has 13 amino acids. The DNA for the CDR3 is TGTGCCAGCAGCCCTGGGACTAACACTGAAGCTTTCTTT. This codes for CASSPGTNTEAFF.

The CDR3 reads CASSTSGDTEAFF. Written as DNA, the CDR3 is TGTGCCAGTAGTACCTCGGGGGACACTGAAGCTTTCTTT. The chain couples TRBV19 to TRBJ1-1; a weak D match, TRBD1 (5 bases). Trimming left V 4 bases short and J 3 bases short, with 9 bases between. From germline, CDR1 is LNHDA and CDR2 SQIVND (reference sequence). The CDR3 totals 13 residues.

About this clone itself: The identical CDR3 is also encoded by other nucleotide sequences in the sample. The chain carries TRBV5-1 and TRBJ2-3; D remains ambiguous. Trimming cost V 0 bases and J 0 bases, with 8 bases left between them. CDR3 length equals 15 residues. Germline V lookup: CDR1 SGHRS, CDR2 YFSETQ. The CDR3 DNA follows: TGCGCCAGCAGCTTGGTTCCAGGTAGCACAGATACGCAGTATTTT. It codes for CASSLVPGSTDTQYF.

This clone was detected only a few times. The chain recombines TRBV11-2 with TRBJ2-7, with D perhaps TRBD1 (7 bases). The CDR3 is 14 amino acids. The ends were cut back, 4 bases at V and 2 bases at J, with 12 bases in the middle. Per germline, CDR1 SGHAT and CDR2 FQNNGV. The CDR3 DNA reads as TGTGCCAGCAGCTCCCAGGGGGGCCCCTACGAGCAGTACTTC. This gives the protein CASSSQGGPYEQYF.

The chain has TRBV5-1 and TRBJ1-3; D unclear. The V gene's germline CDR1 is SGHRS and CDR2 YFSETQ. V lost 4 bases and J 0 bases, leaving 11 bases between the germline ends. The CDR3 is made up of 15 amino acids. CDR3 amino acids: CASSPGLLSGNTIYF. The CDR3 DNA reads TGCGCCAGCAGCCCGGGTCTACTCTCTGGAAACACCATATATTTT.

This clone was counted once. The chain has TRBV2 and TRBJ2-7; D remains unclear. The germline V and J ends were trimmed by 2 bases and 0 bases, with 11 bases remaining between them. This CDR3 has 15 amino acids. Germline V lookup: CDR1 SNHLY, CDR2 FYNNEI. In nucleotides, the CDR3 is TGTGCCAGCAGTGAATCCCCGACTTACTCCTACGAGCAGTACTTC. Residues: CASSESPTYSYEQYF. Combining the CDR3 with reference TRBV2 and TRBJ2-7 gives the whole variable domain EPEVTQTPSHQVTQMGQEVILRCVPISNHLYFYWYRQILGQKVEFLVSFYNNEISEKSEIFDDQFSVERPDGSNFTLKIRSTKLEDSAMYFCASSESPTYSYEQYFGPGTRLTVT.

The chain links TRBV5-1 to TRBJ2-2; 8 bases are a match to TRBD1. J was trimmed by 4 bases and V by 4 bases; bases with no gene match: 9. There are 16 residues in the CDR3. Germline values: CDR1 SGHRS, CDR2 YFSETQ. CDR3 region: CASSIQGVKGTGELFF. The DNA for the CDR3 is TGCGCCAGCAGCATACAGGGGGTGAAGGGCACCGGGGAGCTGTTTTTT.

The chain combines TRBV28 with TRBJ1-5; D perhaps matches TRBD1 (6 bases). Germline assignment: CDR1 MDHEN and CDR2 SYDVKM. Deletions cut 2 bases from V and 3 bases from J, with 8 bases between. CDR3 length: 14 residues. In DNA, the CDR3 is TGTGCCAGCAGTTTAAACAGGGACAATCAGCCCCAGCATTTT. It yields the protein CASSLNRDNQPQHF.

The V gene is TRBV9, the J gene TRBJ2-5; maybe TRBD2 (7 bases). The V end lost 0 bases, the J end lost 5 bases, and 17 bases lay between the germline ends. The CDR3 runs 16 residues. Germline loops: CDR1 SGDLS, CDR2 YYNGEE. Here the CDR3 reads CASSVAGGAGGETQYF. The CDR3 bases are TGTGCCAGCAGCGTAGCTGGGGGGGCAGGAGGGGAGACCCAGTACTTC.

The chain joins TRBV6-5 to TRBJ1-2; no clear D. This CDR3 is built from 13 residues. Germline assignment: CDR1 MNHEY and CDR2 SVGAGI. V gave up 8 bases and J gave up 3 bases, with 13 bases separating them. The CDR3 is CASCFGVYYGYTF. DNA for the CDR3: TGTGCCAGCTGTTTCGGGGTATACTATGGCTACACCTTC.